This T cell receptor (beta chain) was sequenced in a study of blood T cells in healthy people across ages. A minimum of 6 million PBMCs was isolated per sample. A second PCR of 7 to 11 cycles used a sample-barcoded 5' primer and a J-beta primer mix. TCRdb ran MiXCR on the 5' RACE reads and lists one entry per CDR3 protein. The table lists 1.5 million to 2 million distinct CDR3 sequences, about 49% of them singletons. The CDR3 is 17 residues long. The ends were cut back, 1 base at V and 1 base at J, with 15 bases in the middle. CDR1 is LGHNA, CDR2 YNFKEQ, per germline. The sequenced material came from blood. This TCR derives from a woman between 40 and 55 years old in good health. V gene TRBV4-2 combines with J gene TRBJ2-3; D assignment may be TRBD1 or TRBD2 (6 bases each). In DNA, the CDR3 is TGTGCCAGCAGCCAAGCGACCGGGGGCCCCCGCACAGATACGCAGTATTTT. This sequence encodes CASSQATGGPRTDTQYF.